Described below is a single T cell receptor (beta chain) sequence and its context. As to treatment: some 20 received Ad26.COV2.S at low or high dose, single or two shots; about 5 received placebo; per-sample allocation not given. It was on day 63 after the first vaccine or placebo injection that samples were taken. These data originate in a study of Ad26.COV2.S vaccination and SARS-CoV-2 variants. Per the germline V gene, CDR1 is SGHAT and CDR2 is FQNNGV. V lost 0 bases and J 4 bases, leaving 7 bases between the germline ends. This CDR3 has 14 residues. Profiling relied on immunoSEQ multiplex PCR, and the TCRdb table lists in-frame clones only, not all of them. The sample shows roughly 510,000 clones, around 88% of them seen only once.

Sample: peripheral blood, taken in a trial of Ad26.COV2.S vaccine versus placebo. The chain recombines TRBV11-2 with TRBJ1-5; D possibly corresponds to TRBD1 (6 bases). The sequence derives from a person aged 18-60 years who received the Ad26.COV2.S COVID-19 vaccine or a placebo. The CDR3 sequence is CASSLDQGNQPQHF. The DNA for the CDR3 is TGTGCCAGCAGCTTAGATCAGGGGAATCAGCCCCAGCATTTT.